The clone carrying this TCR beta chain was recorded once. TCRdb keeps only in-frame clones here, not all; method: immunoSEQ multiplex PCR. The data show about 45,000 clones, approximately 78% seen once. The CDR3 is 13 residues long. The V gene lost 8 bases and the J gene lost 0 bases, with 11 bases spanning the gap. Germline CDR1 is SGHTA and CDR2 is FQGNSA. The sample belongs to a study of PD-L1 blockade in urothelial cancer. Study as a whole: Blood analysis took place 3 weeks (second dose) and 6 weeks after treatment start.

The time point: peripheral blood 6 weeks after treatment start. Each individual provided 1 to 8 samples (taken pretreatment and on-treatment). The clonotype was recovered from a man in his 60s with urothelial cancer. The specimen comprised PBMCs, sampled around atezolizumab (anti-PD-L1) treatment. This chain connects TRBV7-2 to TRBJ2-7, with TRBD2 as a possible D gene (5 bases). The CDR3 sequence is CASLSGNSYEQYF. The CDR3 DNA follows: TGTGCCAGCTTGTCCGGGAACTCCTACGAGCAGTACTTC.